The 24 T cell receptor beta chains below were found in one sample sequenced in a study of prognosis after radiotherapy for stage I lung cancer. From genomic DNA, TCR beta CDR3 was amplified by two-round multiplex PCR. The first PCR round targeted every TRBV and TRBJ gene with specific primers. One entry per CDR3 protein results from TCRdb running MiXCR on the multiplex PCR reads. The table lists approximately 35,000 distinct CDR3 sequences, less than 35% of them singletons, with approximately 15% in the top ten. This material consisted of PBMCs, taken before or after stereotactic body radiation therapy (not recorded which). These receptors were taken from a donor older than 45 with non-small cell lung cancer.

This clonotype was seen repeatedly, ten times or more. The CDR3: CSARDTAGYRNQPQHF. CDR3 sequence (DNA): TGCAGTGCTAGAGATACGGCAGGGTATCGCAATCAGCCCCAGCATTTT. This chain uses TRBV20-1 with TRBJ1-5; perhaps TRBD1 as D (5 bases). The germline V gene has CDR1 DFQATT and CDR2 SNEGSKA (reference sequence). V dropped 0 bases and J dropped 2 bases, with 14 bases sitting between them. The CDR3 is made up of 16 amino acids.

This clonotype has at least ten counts. This chain uses TRBV27 with TRBJ2-7, with D possibly TRBD2 on 5 matching bases. The CDR3 sequence is 13 residues long. Trimming took off 6 bases at V and 2 bases at J, with 11 bases between the two ends. Germline loops: CDR1 MNHEY, CDR2 SMNVEV (reference sequence). CDR3 protein: CASSSLGTYEQYF. Written as DNA, the CDR3 is TGTGCCAGCAGCTCCCTCGGGACCTACGAGCAGTACTTC.

Concerning this clonotype: A much larger clone lies a single base off, so this may be a read error. This chain joins TRBV3-1 and TRBJ2-5; D tentatively fits TRBD1 or TRBD2 (6 bases each). The CDR3 totals 13 residues. The germline CDR1 and CDR2 sequences are LGHDT and YNNKEL (reference sequence). In DNA form, the CDR3 reads TGTTCCAGCAGCCGGGGGCCACAAGAGACCCAGTACTTC. It codes for CSSSRGPQETQYF.

This clonotype was seen a few times. A read error may be the cause here, since a much bigger clone is one base away. The CDR3 ends on some other residue instead of the conserved phenylalanine or tryptophan, so this is likely a read error. The chain carries TRBV30 and TRBJ2-6, with unresolved D. V lost 8 bases and J 4 bases, leaving 15 bases between the germline ends. The CDR3 has 14 residues. Germline CDR1 reads GTSNPN; CDR2 reads SVGIG (reference sequence). CDR3 in amino acids: CAGSKSSGANVLTS. CDR3 DNA: TGTGCCGGCTCAAAATCTTCCGGGGCCAACGTCCTGACTTCC.

This chain links TRBV6-1 with TRBJ1-2; no clear D gene. CDR3 size: 12 residues. Germline assignment: CDR1 MNHNS and CDR2 SASEGT. V lost 6 bases, J lost 4 bases, and 9 bases lay in between. The chain's CDR3 is CASRPDPYGYTF. As DNA, the CDR3 is TGTGCCAGCAGGCCAGATCCCTATGGCTACACCTTC.

At least ten counts were recorded for this clonotype. Its ends do not fully match the called genes, so a read error is possible. The chain combines TRBV5-1 with TRBJ1-5; TRBD1 might be the D (5 bases). Per germline, CDR1 SGHRS and CDR2 YFSETQ. There are 15 residues in the CDR3. The CDR3 loop reads CASSLGASSDQAQHF. CDR3 coding DNA: TGCGCCAGCAGCCTAGGGGCCTCCTCGGATCAGGCCCAGCATTTT.

Many counts were recorded for this clonotype. The CDR3 sequence is CASTLGLAGKGETQYF. The DNA of the CDR3 is TGTGCCAGCACCTTGGGACTAGCGGGAAAGGGGGAGACCCAGTACTTC. The chain is built from TRBV6-1 and TRBJ2-5; 13 bases are shared with TRBD2. Unmatched junction bases numbered 10, after V lost 7 bases and J lost 5 bases. The CDR3 covers 16 residues. The germline gives CDR1 MNHNS, CDR2 SASEGT.

As for this clonotype: This may come from a read error, since a much larger clone is one base off. The rearrangement links TRBV6-1 to TRBJ2-5, with D tentatively TRBD1 (6 bases). The length of the CDR3 is 15 residues. Germline V lookup: CDR1 MNHNS, CDR2 SASEGT. Here the CDR3 reads CASSTLTGTQGTKYF. The CDR3 nucleotides are TGTGCCAGCAGTACGCTGACAGGTACTCAAGGGACCAAGTACTTC.

This clonotype was seen repeatedly, ten times or more. The chain links TRBV6-5 to TRBJ1-2; a possible D gene is TRBD1 (5 bases). The V gene's germline CDR1 is MNHEY and CDR2 SVGAGI. The CDR3 is 15 residues long. V was cut by 0 bases and J by 7 bases, with 15 bases left in between. The CDR3 nucleotides read TGTGCCAGCAGTTACTCGGGCTCTTGGGACCCTGGCTACACCTTC. Amino acid sequence: CASSYSGSWDPGYTF.

The gene calls are TRBV12-3 or TRBV12-4 and TRBJ2-2; 8 bases agree with TRBD2. J gave up 8 bases and V 3 bases, and 2 bases lay outside the gene matches. This CDR3 is 13 amino acids long. The CDR3 DNA reads TGTGCCAGCAGTTTCTCGGGAGGGGGGGAGCTGTTTTTT. Translating gives CASSFSGGGELFF.

With regard to this clonotype: A read error may account for a junction end that differs from germline. V is TRBV6-5 and J is TRBJ2-3; D is uncertain. Germline V gene data show CDR1 as MNHEY and CDR2 as SVGAGI. CDR3 length: 15 residues. The CDR3 here is CAISYLPTGTDTQYF. The CDR3 DNA sequence: TGTGCCATCAGTTACTTGCCTACCGGTACAGATACGCAGTATTTT.

This clonotype appeared many times. V and J are TRBV29-1 and TRBJ2-3; maybe TRBD2 (7 bases). The CDR3 loop spans 15 amino acids. Germline V CDR1 and CDR2: SQVTM, ANQGSEA. The V end lost 8 bases, the J end lost 4 bases, and 22 bases lay between the germline ends. CDR3 residues: CSSRRGGGPADTQYF. The CDR3 coding sequence is TGCAGCTCCAGAAGAGGGGGGGGGCCCGCAGATACGCAGTATTTT.

The chain has TRBV5-1 and TRBJ1-2, with D perhaps TRBD1 (5 bases). Trimming pared 4 bases from V and 3 bases from J, leaving 16 bases between. Germline V lookup: CDR1 SGHRS, CDR2 YFSETQ. CDR3 length: 15 amino acids. For the CDR3, the DNA is TGCGCCAGCAGCCAAAGAGTCGGGGGGGACTATGGCTACACCTTC. It encodes CASSQRVGGDYGYTF. The complete variable domain, with remaining parts taken from reference TRBV5-1 and TRBJ1-2, reads KAGVTQTPRYLIKTRGQQVTLSCSPISGHRSVSWYQQTPGQGLQFLFEYFSETQRNKGNFPGRFSGRQFSNSRSEMNVSTLELGDSALYLCASSQRVGGDYGYTFGSGTRLTVV.

This clonotype appeared many times. The J gene is TRBJ1-1, the V gene TRBV24-1; D call uncertain. V was cut by 5 bases and J by 1 base, with 10 bases left in between. CDR3 length: 14 amino acids. Germline lookup yields CDR1 KGHDR and CDR2 SFDVKD. CDR3 DNA: TGTGCCACCAGTGCCCGGACGGGGAACACTGAAGCTTTCTTT. It translates to CATSARTGNTEAFF.

In its sample, this clonotype was seen many times. The chain recombines TRBV2 with TRBJ1-2, with TRBD1 as a possible D gene (5 bases). The CDR3 has 15 amino acids. Per germline, CDR1 SNHLY and CDR2 FYNNEI. V lost 0 bases, J lost 7 bases, and 15 bases lay in between. The CDR3 loop reads CASSEALRGRSGYTF. The CDR3 DNA is TGTGCCAGCAGTGAAGCGCTTCGGGGGAGGAGTGGCTACACCTTC.

The sample holds many counts of this clonotype. This sequence joins TRBV20-1 and TRBJ2-5; 7 positions match TRBD1. The V and J ends lost 7 bases and 5 bases, in that order; junction bases with no gene match: 13. Germline-derived CDR1 and CDR2 are DFQATT and SNEGSKA (reference sequence). This CDR3 spans 14 amino acids. The CDR3 DNA is TGCAGTGTCCAGACAGGGCTGGTTGGGGAGACCCAGTACTTC. Its translation is CSVQTGLVGETQYF.

This clonotype was counted at least ten times. This chain links TRBV7-9 with TRBJ2-5; D possibly uses TRBD1 or TRBD2 (5 bases each). The CDR3 has 17 residues. CDR1 and CDR2 from the germline V gene are SEHNR and FQNEAQ (reference sequence). V was cut by 5 bases and J by 1 base, with 20 bases left in between. The CDR3 reads CASSQPGGQGPQETQYF. DNA of the CDR3: TGTGCCAGCAGCCAACCCGGAGGCCAGGGCCCCCAAGAGACCCAGTACTTC.

As for this clonotype: This may come from a read error, since a much larger clone is one base off. V usage is TRBV2 and J usage is TRBJ2-1, with a possible D match to TRBD2 (6 bases). With 3 bases removed from V and 3 bases from J, the gap between germline ends came to 12 bases. Germline values: CDR1 SNHLY, CDR2 FYNNEI. CDR3 size: 15 residues. The CDR3 loop reads CASSEIAVLYNEQFF. The CDR3 DNA reads TGTGCCAGCAGTGAGATAGCGGTCCTCTACAATGAGCAGTTCTTC.

The genes are TRBV6-2 or TRBV6-3 and TRBJ2-1; possible D gene TRBD2, 5 bases. CDR1 is MNHEY, CDR2 SVGEGT, per germline. The CDR3 is 15 amino acids. The germline V and J ends were trimmed by 6 bases and 4 bases, with 16 bases remaining between them. The CDR3 sequence: CASSVSVWSYNEQFF. The CDR3 coding sequence is TGTGCCAGCAGCGTTAGCGTGTGGTCTTACAATGAGCAGTTCTTC.

This clonotype has a count of ten or more. The chain links TRBV18 to TRBJ2-3; tentatively, D is TRBD2 (5 bases). CDR1 and CDR2 from the germline V gene are KGHSH and LQKENI. The CDR3 runs to 14 residues. Between the trimmed V and J ends, which lost 6 bases and 5 bases, there was a span of 15 bases. The DNA for the CDR3 is TGTGCCAGCTCCCCTTACGCCGGGGAAGATACGCAGTATTTT. This encodes CASSPYAGEDTQYF.

Remarks on this clonotype: A much bigger clone sits one base away, suggesting this may be a read error. This chain links TRBV12-3 or TRBV12-4 with TRBJ1-1; D call uncertain. This CDR3 has 14 amino acids. CDR3 protein: CTGSLAAGGTEAFF. CDR3 nucleotides: TGTACCGGCAGTTTAGCTGCGGGAGGCACTGAAGCTTTCTTT.

This clonotype is termed medium-sized (0.01 to 0.1%). The rearrangement uses TRBV20-1 and TRBJ1-2; no definite D call. CDR1 is DFQATT, CDR2 SNEGSKA, per germline (reference sequence). The V end lost 3 bases, the J end lost 0 bases, and 14 bases lay between the germline ends. The CDR3 runs to 15 residues. This chain's CDR3 is CSARIQPPSNYGYTF. DNA of the CDR3: TGCAGTGCTAGGATACAACCTCCTTCTAACTATGGCTACACCTTC.

Regarding this clonotype: One end of the junction is discordant with germline, which a read error may explain. The gene calls are TRBV2 and TRBJ2-2; D perhaps matches TRBD1 (6 bases). CDR1 is SNHLY and CDR2 is FYNNEI in the germline V gene. This CDR3 contains 14 residues. CDR3 region: CASYMTGYTGELFF. The CDR3 region has the DNA TGTGCCAGTTATATGACAGGCTACACCGGGGAGCTATTTTTT.

At least ten counts were recorded for this clonotype. The chain combines TRBV9 with TRBJ2-1; the D gene is possibly TRBD1 (6 bases). This CDR3 contains 14 residues. Per germline, CDR1 SGDLS and CDR2 YYNGEE. Between the trimmed V and J ends, which lost 3 bases and 7 bases, there was a span of 14 bases. The CDR3 here is CASSGQATDNEQFF. CDR3 coding DNA: TGTGCCAGCAGCGGACAGGCTACTGATAATGAGCAGTTCTTC.